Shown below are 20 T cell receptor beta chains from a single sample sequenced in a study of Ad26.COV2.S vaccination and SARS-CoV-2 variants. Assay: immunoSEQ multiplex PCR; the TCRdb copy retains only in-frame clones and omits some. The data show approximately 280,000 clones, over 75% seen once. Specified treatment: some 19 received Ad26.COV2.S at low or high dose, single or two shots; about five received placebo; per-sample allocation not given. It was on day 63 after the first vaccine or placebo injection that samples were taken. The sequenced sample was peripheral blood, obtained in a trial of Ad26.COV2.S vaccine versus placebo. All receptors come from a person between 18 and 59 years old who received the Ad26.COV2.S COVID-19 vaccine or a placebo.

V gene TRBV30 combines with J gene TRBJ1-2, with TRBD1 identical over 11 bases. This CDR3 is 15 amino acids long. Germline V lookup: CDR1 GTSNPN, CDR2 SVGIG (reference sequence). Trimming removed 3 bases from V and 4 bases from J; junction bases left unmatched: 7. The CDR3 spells CAWRRGQGAVYGYTF. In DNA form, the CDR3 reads TGTGCCTGGAGGCGAGGACAGGGGGCTGTCTATGGCTACACCTTC.

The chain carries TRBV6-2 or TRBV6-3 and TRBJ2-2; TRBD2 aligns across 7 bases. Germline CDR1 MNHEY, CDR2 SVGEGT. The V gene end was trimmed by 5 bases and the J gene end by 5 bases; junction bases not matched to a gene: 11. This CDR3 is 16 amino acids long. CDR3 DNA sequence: TGTGCCAGCAGTCGATTCCCGGGACTAAGGACCGGGGAGCTGTTTTTT. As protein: CASSRFPGLRTGELFF.

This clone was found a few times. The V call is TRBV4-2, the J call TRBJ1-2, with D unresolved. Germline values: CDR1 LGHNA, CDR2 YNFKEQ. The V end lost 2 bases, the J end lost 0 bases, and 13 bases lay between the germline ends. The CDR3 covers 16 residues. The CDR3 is CASSQPSGLSNYGYTF. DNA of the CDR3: TGTGCCAGCAGCCAACCTTCCGGGCTGTCTAACTATGGCTACACCTTC.

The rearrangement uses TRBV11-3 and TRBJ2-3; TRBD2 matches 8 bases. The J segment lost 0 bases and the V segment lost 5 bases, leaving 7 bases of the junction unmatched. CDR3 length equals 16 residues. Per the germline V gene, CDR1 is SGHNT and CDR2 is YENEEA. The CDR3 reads CASSQRTGGSTDTQYF. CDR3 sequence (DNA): TGTGCCAGCAGCCAGAGGACGGGGGGGAGCACAGATACGCAGTATTTT.

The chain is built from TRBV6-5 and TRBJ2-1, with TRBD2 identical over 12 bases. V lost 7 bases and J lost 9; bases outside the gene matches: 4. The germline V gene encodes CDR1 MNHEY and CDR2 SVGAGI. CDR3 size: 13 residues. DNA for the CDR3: TGTGCCAGCACCCCGGGACTAGCGGGTGAGCAGTTCTTC. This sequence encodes CASTPGLAGEQFF.

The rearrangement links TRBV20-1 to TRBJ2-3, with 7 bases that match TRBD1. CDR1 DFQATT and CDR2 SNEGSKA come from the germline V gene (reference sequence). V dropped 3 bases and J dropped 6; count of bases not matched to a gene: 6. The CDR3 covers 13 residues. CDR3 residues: CSASEGARDTQYF. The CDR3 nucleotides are TGCAGTGCTAGTGAGGGGGCCAGGGATACGCAGTATTTT.

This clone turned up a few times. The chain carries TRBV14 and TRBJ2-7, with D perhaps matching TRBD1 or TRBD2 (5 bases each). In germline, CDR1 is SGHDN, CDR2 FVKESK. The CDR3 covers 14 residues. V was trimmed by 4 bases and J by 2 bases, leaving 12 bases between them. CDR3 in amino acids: CASSRWDGTYEQYF. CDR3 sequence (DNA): TGTGCCAGCAGCCGATGGGACGGTACCTACGAGCAGTACTTC.

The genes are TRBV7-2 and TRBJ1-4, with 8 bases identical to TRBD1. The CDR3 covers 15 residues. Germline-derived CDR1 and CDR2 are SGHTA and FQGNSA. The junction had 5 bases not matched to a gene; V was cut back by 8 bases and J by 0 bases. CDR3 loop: CASSRTGTTNEKLFF. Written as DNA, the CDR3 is TGTGCCAGCTCCCGGACAGGGACAACTAATGAAAAACTGTTTTTT.

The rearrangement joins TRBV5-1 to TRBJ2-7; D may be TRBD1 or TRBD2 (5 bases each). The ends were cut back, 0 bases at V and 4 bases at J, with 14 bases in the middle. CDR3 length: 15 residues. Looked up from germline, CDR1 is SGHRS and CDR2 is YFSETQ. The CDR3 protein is CASSLVQGEAYEQYF. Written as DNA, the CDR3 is TGCGCCAGCAGCTTGGTGCAGGGAGAGGCTTACGAGCAGTACTTC.

The CDR3 sequence: CAWAGFDTGTAVYGYTF. For the CDR3, the DNA is TGTGCCTGGGCGGGGTTCGACACCGGGACAGCCGTCTATGGCTACACCTTC. The chain couples TRBV30 to TRBJ1-2, with 7 bases fitting TRBD1. CDR1 is GTSNPN, CDR2 SVGIG, per germline (reference sequence). The CDR3 covers 17 residues. V shed 5 bases, J shed 4 bases, and the junction held 19 bases outside the gene matches.

In nucleotides, the CDR3 is TGCACCAGCAGCCGACTAGCGGGGACCTACTCCTACAATGAGCAGTTCTTC. It codes for CTSSRLAGTYSYNEQFF. This sequence joins TRBV1 and TRBJ2-1; whether TRBD2, the table's D call, matches the DNA was not checked. TRBV1 is deemed a pseudogene. This CDR3 has 17 amino acids.

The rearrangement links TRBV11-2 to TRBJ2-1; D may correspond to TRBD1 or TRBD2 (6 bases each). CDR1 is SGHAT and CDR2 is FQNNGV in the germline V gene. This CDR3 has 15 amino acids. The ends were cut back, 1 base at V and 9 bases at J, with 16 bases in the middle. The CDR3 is CASSLVLSGAVEQFF. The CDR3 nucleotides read TGTGCCAGCAGCTTAGTTCTTTCGGGGGCTGTTGAGCAGTTCTTC.

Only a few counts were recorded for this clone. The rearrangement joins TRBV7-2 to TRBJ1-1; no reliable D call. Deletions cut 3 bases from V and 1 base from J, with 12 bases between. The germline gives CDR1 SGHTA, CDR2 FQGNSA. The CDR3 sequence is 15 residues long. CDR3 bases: TGTGCCAGCAGCTTGTATGTACAGAGGAACACTGAAGCTTTCTTT. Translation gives CASSLYVQRNTEAFF.

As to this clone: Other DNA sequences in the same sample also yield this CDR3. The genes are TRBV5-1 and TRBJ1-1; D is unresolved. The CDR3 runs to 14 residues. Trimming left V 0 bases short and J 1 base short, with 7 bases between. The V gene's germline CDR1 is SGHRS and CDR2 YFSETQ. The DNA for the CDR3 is TGCGCCAGCAGCTTGGGCACCGCGAACACTGAAGCTTTCTTT. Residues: CASSLGTANTEAFF.

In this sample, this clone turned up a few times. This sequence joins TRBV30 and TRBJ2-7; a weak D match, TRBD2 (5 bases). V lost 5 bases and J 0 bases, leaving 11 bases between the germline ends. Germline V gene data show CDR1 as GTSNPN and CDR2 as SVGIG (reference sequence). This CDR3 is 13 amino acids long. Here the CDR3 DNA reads TGTGCCTGGGCGGAGGTGTTCTCCTACGAGCAGTACTTC. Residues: CAWAEVFSYEQYF. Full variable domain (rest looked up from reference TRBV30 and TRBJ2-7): SQTIHQWPATLVQPVGSPLSLECTVEGTSNPNLYWYRQAAGRGLQLLFYSVGIGQISSEVPQNLSASRPQDRQFILSSKKLLLSDSGFYLCAWAEVFSYEQYFGPGTRLTVT.

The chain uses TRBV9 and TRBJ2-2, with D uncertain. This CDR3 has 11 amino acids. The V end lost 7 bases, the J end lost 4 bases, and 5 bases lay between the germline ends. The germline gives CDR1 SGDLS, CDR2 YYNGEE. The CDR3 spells CASRGTGELFF. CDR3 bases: TGTGCCAGCCGTGGCACCGGGGAGCTGTTTTTT.

The DNA of the CDR3 is TGTGCCAGCAGCATCCCGGGACTAGCGGAAAACAATGAGCAGTTCTTC. This gives the protein CASSIPGLAENNEQFF. This sequence joins TRBV7-9 and TRBJ2-1, with TRBD2 matching over 11 bases. Per germline, CDR1 SEHNR and CDR2 FQNEAQ (reference sequence). Germline trimming cut 5 bases from V and 5 bases from J; bases unmatched to any gene: 8. This CDR3 contains 16 residues.

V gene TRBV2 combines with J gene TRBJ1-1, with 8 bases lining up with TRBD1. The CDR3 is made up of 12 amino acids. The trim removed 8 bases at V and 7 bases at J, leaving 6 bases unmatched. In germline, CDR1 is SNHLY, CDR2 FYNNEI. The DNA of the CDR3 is TGTGCCAGCTCCGACAGGGGTATTGAAGCTTTCTTT. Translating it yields CASSDRGIEAFF.

The DNA of the CDR3 is TGTGCCAGCAGCGCCACCCGGACAGGGAATGGCTACACCTTC. Its translation is CASSATRTGNGYTF. The chain carries TRBV7-3 and TRBJ1-2; TRBD1 agrees at 8 bases. Germline V gene lookup returns CDR1 SGHTA and CDR2 FQGTGA. This CDR3 spans 14 amino acids. With V trimmed by 5 bases and J by 6 bases, 8 bases remained unmatched.

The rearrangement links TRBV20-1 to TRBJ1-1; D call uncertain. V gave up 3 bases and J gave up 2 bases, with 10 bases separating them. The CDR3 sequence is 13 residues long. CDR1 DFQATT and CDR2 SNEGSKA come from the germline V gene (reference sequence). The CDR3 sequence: CSASKQFNTEAFF. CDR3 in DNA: TGCAGTGCTAGTAAACAGTTCAACACTGAAGCTTTCTTT.